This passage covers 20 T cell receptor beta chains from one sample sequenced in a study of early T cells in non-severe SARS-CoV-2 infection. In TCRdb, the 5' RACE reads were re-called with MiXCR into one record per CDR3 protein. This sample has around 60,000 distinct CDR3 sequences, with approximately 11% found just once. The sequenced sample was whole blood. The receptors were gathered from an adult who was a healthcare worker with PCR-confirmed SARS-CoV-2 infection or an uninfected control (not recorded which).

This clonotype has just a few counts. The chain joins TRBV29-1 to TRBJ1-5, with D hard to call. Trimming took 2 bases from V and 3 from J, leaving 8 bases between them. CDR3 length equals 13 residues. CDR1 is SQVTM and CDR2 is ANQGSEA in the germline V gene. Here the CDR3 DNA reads TGCAGCGTTGAACAGGAAATCAATCAGCCCCAGCATTTT. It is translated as CSVEQEINQPQHF.

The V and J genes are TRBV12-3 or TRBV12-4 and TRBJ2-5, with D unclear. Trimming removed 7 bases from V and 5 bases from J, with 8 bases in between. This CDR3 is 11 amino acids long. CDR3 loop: CASTLGETQYF. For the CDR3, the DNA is TGTGCCAGCACCCTGGGGGAGACCCAGTACTTC.

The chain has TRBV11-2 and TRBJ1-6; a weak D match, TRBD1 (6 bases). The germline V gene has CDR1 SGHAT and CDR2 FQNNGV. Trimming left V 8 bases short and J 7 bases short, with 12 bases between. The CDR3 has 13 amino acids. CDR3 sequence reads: CASSGTPNSPLHF. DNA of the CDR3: TGTGCCAGCTCCGGGACACCGAATTCACCCCTCCACTTT.

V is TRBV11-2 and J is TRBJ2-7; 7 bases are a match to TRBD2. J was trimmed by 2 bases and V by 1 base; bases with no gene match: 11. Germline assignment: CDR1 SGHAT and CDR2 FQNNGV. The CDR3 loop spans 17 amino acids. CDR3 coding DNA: TGTGCCAGCAGCTTAGCGGGGGGACGGATCGGACCCTACGAGCAGTACTTC. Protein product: CASSLAGGRIGPYEQYF.

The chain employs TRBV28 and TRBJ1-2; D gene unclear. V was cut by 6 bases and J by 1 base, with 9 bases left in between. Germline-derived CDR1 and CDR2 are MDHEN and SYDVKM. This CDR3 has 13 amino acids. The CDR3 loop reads CASRADVNYGYTF. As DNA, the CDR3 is TGTGCCAGCAGGGCGGATGTTAACTATGGCTACACCTTC.

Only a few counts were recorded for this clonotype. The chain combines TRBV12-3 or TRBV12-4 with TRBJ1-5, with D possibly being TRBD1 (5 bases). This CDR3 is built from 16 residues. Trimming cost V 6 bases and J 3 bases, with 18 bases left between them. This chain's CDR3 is CASSWGRQTVNQPQHF. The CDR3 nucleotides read TGTGCCAGCAGCTGGGGGAGGCAGACAGTCAATCAGCCCCAGCATTTT.

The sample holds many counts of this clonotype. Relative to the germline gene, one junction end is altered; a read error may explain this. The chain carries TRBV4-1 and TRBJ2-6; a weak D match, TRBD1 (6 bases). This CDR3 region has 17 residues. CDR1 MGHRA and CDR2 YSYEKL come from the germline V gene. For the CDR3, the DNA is TGCGCCAGCAGCCAAGCCACCTCCGGGACACGGGCCAACGTCCTGATTTTC. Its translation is CASSQATSGTRANVLIF.

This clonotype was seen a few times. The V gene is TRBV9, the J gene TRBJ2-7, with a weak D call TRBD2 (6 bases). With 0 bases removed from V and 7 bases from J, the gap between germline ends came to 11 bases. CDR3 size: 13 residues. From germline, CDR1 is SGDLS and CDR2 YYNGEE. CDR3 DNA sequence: TGTGCCAGCAGCGTAGGGGCCCGGGAGGAGCAGTACTTC. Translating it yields CASSVGAREEQYF.

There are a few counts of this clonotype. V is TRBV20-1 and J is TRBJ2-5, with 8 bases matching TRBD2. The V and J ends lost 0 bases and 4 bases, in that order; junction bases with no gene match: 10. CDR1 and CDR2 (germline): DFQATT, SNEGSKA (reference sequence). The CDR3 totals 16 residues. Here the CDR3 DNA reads TGCAGTGCTAGAGATACGGGGGGGCCGGGGAGAGAGACCCAGTACTTC. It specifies CSARDTGGPGRETQYF.

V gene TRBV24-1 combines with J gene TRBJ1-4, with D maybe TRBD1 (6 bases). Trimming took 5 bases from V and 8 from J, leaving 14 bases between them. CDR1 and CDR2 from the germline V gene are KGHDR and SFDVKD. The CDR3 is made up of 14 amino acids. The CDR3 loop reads CATSAQGEGEKLFF. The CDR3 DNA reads TGTGCCACCAGTGCACAGGGCGAGGGCGAAAAACTGTTTTTT.

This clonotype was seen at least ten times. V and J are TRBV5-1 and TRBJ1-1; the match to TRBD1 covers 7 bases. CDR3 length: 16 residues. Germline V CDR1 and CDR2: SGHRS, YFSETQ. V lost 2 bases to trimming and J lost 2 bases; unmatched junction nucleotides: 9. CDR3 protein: CASSFHEGTVNTEAFF. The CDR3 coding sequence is TGCGCCAGCAGCTTTCACGAGGGGACAGTAAACACTGAAGCTTTCTTT. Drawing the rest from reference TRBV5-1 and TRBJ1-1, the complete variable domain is KAGVTQTPRYLIKTRGQQVTLSCSPISGHRSVSWYQQTPGQGLQFLFEYFSETQRNKGNFPGRFSGRQFSNSRSEMNVSTLELGDSALYLCASSFHEGTVNTEAFFGQGTRLTVV.

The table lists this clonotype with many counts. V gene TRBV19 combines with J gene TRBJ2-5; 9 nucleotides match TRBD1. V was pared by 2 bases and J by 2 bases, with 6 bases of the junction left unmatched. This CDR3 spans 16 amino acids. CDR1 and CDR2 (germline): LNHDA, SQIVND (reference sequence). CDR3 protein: CASSINGQGTQETQYF. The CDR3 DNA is TGTGCCAGTAGTATAAACGGACAGGGGACGCAAGAGACCCAGTACTTC.

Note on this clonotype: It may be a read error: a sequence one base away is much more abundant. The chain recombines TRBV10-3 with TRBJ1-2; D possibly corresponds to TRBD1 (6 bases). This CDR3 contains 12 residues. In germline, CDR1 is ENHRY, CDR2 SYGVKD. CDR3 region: CAVSKGEDGYTF. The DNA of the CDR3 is TGTGCCGTCAGTAAGGGGGAGGATGGCTACACCTTC.

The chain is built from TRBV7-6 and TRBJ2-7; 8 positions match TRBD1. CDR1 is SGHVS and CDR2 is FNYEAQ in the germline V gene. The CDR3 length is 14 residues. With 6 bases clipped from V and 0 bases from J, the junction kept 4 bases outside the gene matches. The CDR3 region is CASSKDRASYEQYF. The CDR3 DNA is TGTGCCAGCAGTAAGGACAGGGCCTCCTACGAGCAGTACTTC.

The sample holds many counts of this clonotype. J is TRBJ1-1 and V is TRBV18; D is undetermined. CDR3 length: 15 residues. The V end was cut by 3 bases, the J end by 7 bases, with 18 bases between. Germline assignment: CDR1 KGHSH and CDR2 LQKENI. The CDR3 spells CASSPSGRSWIEAFF. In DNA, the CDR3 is TGTGCCAGCTCACCTTCCGGCCGGTCCTGGATTGAAGCTTTCTTT.

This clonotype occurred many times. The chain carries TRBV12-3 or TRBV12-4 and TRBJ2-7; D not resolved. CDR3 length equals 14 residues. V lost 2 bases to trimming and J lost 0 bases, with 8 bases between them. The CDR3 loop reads CASSLKPDSYEQYF. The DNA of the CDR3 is TGTGCCAGCAGTTTAAAGCCCGACTCCTACGAGCAGTACTTC.

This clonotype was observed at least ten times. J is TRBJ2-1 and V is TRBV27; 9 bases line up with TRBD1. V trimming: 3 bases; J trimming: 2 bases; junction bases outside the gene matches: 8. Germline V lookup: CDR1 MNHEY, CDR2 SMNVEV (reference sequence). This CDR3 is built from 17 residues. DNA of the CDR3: TGTGCCAGCAGTTTTGGGACAGGGAATAGCGCCTACAATGAGCAGTTCTTC. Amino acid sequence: CASSFGTGNSAYNEQFF.

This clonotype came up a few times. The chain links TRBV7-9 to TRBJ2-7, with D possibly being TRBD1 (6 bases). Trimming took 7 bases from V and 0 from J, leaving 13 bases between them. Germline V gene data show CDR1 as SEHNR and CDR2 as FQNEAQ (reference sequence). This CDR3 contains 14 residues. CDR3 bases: TGTGCCAGCACCCACGGACAGCGCTCCTACGAGCAGTACTTC. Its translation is CASTHGQRSYEQYF.

In DNA form, the CDR3 reads TGTGCCAGCACCGAAGGCGGAGATACGCAGTATTTT. Its protein product is CASTEGGDTQYF. The chain joins TRBV12-3 or TRBV12-4 to TRBJ2-3; D gene ambiguous. The V gene lost 7 bases and the J gene lost 5 bases, with 10 bases spanning the gap. This CDR3 is built from 12 residues.

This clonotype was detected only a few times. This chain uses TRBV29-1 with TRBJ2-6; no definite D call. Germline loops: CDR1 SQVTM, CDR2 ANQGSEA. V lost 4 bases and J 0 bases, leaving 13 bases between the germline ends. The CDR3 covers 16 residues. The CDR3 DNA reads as TGCAGCGTTGTTGGCAGCAGAAGCTCTGGGGCCAACGTCCTGACTTTC. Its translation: CSVVGSRSSGANVLTF.